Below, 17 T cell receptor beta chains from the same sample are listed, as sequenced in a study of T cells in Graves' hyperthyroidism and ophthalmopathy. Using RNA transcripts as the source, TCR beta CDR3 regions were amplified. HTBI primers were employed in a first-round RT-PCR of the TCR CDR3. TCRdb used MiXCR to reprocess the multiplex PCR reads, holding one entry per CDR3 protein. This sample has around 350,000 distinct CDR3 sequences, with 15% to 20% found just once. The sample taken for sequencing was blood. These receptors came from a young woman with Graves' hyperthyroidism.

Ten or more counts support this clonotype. This chain's CDR3 is CASSLRGQNTGELFF. CDR3 sequence (DNA): TGCGCCAGCAGCTTGAGAGGACAGAACACCGGGGAGCTGTTTTTT. The rearrangement joins TRBV5-1 to TRBJ2-2, with D perhaps TRBD1 (5 bases). V was shortened by 1 base and J by 1 base, with 8 bases between the two germline ends. In germline, CDR1 is SGHRS, CDR2 YFSETQ. The CDR3 has 15 residues.

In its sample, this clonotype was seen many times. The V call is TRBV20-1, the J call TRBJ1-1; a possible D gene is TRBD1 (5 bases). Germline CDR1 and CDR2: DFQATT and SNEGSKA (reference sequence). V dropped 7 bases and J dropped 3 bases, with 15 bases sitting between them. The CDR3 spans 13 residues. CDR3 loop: CSGVQGWDTEAFF. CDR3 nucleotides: TGCAGTGGGGTTCAGGGTTGGGACACTGAAGCTTTCTTT.

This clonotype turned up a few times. CDR3 nucleotides: TGCAGTGTTCCACCTTCCTCGGTCCCCTACGAGCAGTACTTC. This gives the protein CSVPPSSVPYEQYF. This chain links TRBV20-1 with TRBJ2-7, with D unresolved. The CDR3 is 14 residues long. Germline V gene data show CDR1 as DFQATT and CDR2 as SNEGSKA (reference sequence). Trimming cost V 7 bases and J 2 bases, with 18 bases left between them.

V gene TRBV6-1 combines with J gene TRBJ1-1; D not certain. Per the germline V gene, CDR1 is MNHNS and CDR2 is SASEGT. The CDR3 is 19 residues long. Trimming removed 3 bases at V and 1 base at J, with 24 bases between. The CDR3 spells CASSDFSYGRNNWNTEAFF. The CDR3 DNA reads TGTGCCAGCAGTGATTTCAGTTACGGCCGGAATAACTGGAACACTGAAGCTTTCTTT.

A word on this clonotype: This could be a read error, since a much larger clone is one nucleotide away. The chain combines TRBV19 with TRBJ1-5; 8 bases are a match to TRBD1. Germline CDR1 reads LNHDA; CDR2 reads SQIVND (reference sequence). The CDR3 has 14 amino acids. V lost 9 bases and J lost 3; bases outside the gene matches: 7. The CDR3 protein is CASNRDRNNQPQHF. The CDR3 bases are TGTGCCAGCAACCGGGACAGGAACAATCAGCCCCAGCATTTT.

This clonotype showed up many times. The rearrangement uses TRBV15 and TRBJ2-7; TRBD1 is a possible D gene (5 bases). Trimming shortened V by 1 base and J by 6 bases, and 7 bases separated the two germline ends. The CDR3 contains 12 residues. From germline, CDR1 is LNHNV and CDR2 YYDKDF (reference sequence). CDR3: CATSRAGFEQYF. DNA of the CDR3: TGTGCCACCAGCAGAGCAGGGTTCGAGCAGTACTTC.

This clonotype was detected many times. DNA of the CDR3: TGCAGTGCCGTTCTGATGGGGGGGGAGTGGGAGCAGTACTTC. Protein: CSAVLMGGEWEQYF. The V gene is TRBV20-1, the J gene TRBJ2-7; 7 bases fit TRBD2. This CDR3 spans 14 amino acids. Germline lookup yields CDR1 DFQATT and CDR2 SNEGSKA (reference sequence). V dropped 6 bases and J dropped 7; count of bases not matched to a gene: 15.

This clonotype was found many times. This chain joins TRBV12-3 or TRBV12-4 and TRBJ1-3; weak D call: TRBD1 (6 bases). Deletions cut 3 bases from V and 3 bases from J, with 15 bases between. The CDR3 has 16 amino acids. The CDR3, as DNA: TGTGCCAGCAGTTTCGGACAGAAGAACTTTGGAAACACCATATATTTT. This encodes CASSFGQKNFGNTIYF.

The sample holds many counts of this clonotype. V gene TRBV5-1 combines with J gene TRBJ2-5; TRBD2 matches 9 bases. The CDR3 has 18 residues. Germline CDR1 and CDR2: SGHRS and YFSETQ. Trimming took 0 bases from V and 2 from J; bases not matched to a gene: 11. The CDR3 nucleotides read TGCGCCAGCAGCTTGGTACCTAGCGGGGTGGTTCGGCAAGAGACCCAGTACTTC. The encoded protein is CASSLVPSGVVRQETQYF. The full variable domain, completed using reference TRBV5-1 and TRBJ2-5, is KAGVTQTPRYLIKTRGQQVTLSCSPISGHRSVSWYQQTPGQGLQFLFEYFSETQRNKGNFPGRFSGRQFSNSRSEMNVSTLELGDSALYLCASSLVPSGVVRQETQYFGPGTRLLVL.

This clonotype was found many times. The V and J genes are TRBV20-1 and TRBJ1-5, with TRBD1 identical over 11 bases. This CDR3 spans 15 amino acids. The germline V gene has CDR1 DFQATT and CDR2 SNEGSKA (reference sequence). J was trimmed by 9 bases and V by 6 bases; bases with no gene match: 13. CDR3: CSAPAGTGGIGPQHF. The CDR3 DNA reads TGCAGTGCCCCGGCCGGGACAGGGGGTATAGGGCCCCAGCATTTT.

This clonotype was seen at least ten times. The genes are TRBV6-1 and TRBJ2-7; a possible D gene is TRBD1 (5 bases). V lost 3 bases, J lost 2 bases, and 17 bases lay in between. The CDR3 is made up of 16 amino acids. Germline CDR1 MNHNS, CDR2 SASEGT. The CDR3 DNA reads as TGTGCCAGCAGTGAGATCTGGACACCCCAGGCCTACGAGCAGTACTTC. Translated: CASSEIWTPQAYEQYF.

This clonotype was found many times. In DNA form, the CDR3 reads TGTGCCAGCAGCCTTACATGGGGGGGAACCGAGCAGTACTTC. It yields the protein CASSLTWGGTEQYF. The chain uses TRBV9 and TRBJ2-7; 7 nucleotides line up with TRBD2. V lost 4 bases and J lost 6; bases outside the gene matches: 10. CDR1 is SGDLS and CDR2 is YYNGEE in the germline V gene. The CDR3 consists of 14 residues.

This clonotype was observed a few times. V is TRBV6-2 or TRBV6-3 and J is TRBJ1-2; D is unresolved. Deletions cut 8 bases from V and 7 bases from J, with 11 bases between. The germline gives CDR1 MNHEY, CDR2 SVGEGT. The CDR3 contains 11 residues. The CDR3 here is CASGNMGGYTF. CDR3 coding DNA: TGTGCCAGCGGCAACATGGGTGGCTACACCTTC.

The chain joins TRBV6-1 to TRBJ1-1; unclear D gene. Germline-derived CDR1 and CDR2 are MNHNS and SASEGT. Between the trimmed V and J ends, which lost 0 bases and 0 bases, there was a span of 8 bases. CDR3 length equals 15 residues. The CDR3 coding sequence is TGTGCCAGCAGTGAAGCTACAACAATGAACACTGAAGCTTTCTTT. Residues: CASSEATTMNTEAFF.

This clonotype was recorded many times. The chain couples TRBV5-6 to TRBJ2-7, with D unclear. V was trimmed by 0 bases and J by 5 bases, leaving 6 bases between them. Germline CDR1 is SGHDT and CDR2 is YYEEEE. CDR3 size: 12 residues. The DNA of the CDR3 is TGTGCCAGCAGCTTGGTTACCGACGAGCAGTACTTC. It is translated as CASSLVTDEQYF.

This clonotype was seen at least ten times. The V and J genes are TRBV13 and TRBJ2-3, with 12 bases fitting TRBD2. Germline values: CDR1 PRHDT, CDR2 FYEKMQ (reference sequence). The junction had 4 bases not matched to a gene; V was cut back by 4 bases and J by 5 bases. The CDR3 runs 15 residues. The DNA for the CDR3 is TGTGCCAGCAGCTCCCTAGCGGGGGGGCAAGATACGCAGTATTTT. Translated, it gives CASSSLAGGQDTQYF.

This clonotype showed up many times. CDR3 amino acids: CASSLKGGGPTGELFF. In DNA form, the CDR3 reads TGTGCCAGCAGCTTGAAAGGCGGGGGGCCCACCGGGGAGCTGTTTTTT. The V and J genes are TRBV12-3 or TRBV12-4 and TRBJ2-2; 8 bases map to TRBD2. The CDR3 length is 16 residues. Unmatched junction bases numbered 10, after V lost 6 bases and J lost 4 bases.